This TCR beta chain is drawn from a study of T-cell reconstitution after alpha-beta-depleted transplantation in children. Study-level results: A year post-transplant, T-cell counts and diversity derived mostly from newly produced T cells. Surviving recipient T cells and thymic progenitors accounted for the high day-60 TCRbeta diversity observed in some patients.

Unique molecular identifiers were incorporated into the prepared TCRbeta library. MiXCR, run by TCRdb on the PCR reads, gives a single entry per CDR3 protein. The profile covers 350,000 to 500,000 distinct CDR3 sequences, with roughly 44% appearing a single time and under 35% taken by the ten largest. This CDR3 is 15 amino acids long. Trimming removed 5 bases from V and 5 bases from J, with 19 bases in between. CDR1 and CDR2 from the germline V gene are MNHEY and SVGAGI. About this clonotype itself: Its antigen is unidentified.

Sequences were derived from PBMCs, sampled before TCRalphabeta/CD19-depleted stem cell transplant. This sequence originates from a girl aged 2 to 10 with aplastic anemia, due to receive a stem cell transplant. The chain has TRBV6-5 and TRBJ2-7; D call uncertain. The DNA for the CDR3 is TGTGCCAGCAGTAACACCCCTGGGAAAAGGGACGAGCAGTACTTC. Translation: CASSNTPGKRDEQYF.